The rows below give T cell receptor beta chains drawn from one sample of a study of T cells in Graves' hyperthyroidism and ophthalmopathy. TCRdb recomputed calls from the multiplex PCR reads with MiXCR, one row per CDR3 protein. The data hold roughly 380,000 distinct CDR3 sequences, with approximately 13% observed a single time. Source material: blood. These receptors were obtained from a man aged 25 to 40 with Graves' hyperthyroidism that later progressed to Graves' ophthalmopathy. CDR3s leave out the opening cysteine and the closing phenylalanine or tryptophan. Part of the rows lack a size; the others show once, few, many or a class for expanded clones.

>.|TRBV4-1|TRBJ1-2
ASSQTEGAGYGYT
>many|TRBV7-2|TRBJ2-7
ASSSQLSSYEQY
>many|TRBV7-9|TRBJ1-5
ASSLGTVYSNQPQH
>many|TRBV5-1|TRBJ2-7
ASSLTGNYEQY
>many|TRBV7-2|TRBJ2-5
ASSLDRGRWETQY
>few|TRBV30|TRBJ1-2
AWSAFGSGGYT
>once|TRBV5-1|TRBJ1-1
TSSLAWASEAF
>many|TRBV6-1|TRBJ1-5
ASSEGISNQPQH
>many|TRBV7-9|TRBJ2-7
ASSLGGGGTWSEQY
>.|TRBV30|TRBJ1-5
AWSVGRGENQPQH
>many|TRBV3-1|TRBJ2-3
ASSQVSAGARTDTQY
>.|TRBV24-1|TRBJ2-3
ATSDLGKSTDTQY
>few|TRBV15|TRBJ1-1
ATSRDPPGGDTEAF
>many|TRBV27|TRBJ2-3
ASSYGGGAGVSTDTQY
>many|TRBV6-1|TRBJ1-2
ASSKTRDRRNGYT
>.|TRBV6-1|TRBJ2-1
ASSPRKGVDEQF
>.|TRBV3-1|TRBJ2-1
ASSQARTSGDTYNEQF
>many|TRBV7-9|TRBJ2-1
ASSLPGWDEQF
>few|TRBV10-3|TRBJ1-1
AISGGVAEAF
>many|TRBV12-3/TRBV12-4|TRBJ1-5
ASSSRGGNQPQH
>many|TRBV28|TRBJ2-2
ASSFRGHGGELF
>many|TRBV28|TRBJ1-6
AVRQVTNSPLH
>.|TRBV30|TRBJ2-1
AWSVFSYNEQF
>many|TRBV29-1|TRBJ1-2
SVGSRDTNGYT
>.|TRBV5-1|TRBJ2-2
ASVPGTHNTGELF
>many|TRBV20-1|TRBJ2-5
SARDRETQY
>few|TRBV11-2|TRBJ2-7
ASSLDHGGAYEQY
>many|TRBV7-2|TRBJ2-7
ASSAGGSYEQY
>few|TRBV13|TRBJ2-6
ASSLGPAGSSGANVLT
>few|TRBV7-2|TRBJ2-4
ASSLVLSLAKNIQY
>.|TRBV4-1|TRBJ2-2
ASSPGQTNTGELF
>many|TRBV6-5|TRBJ1-1
ASSYPGRGRTEAF
>many|TRBV12-3/TRBV12-4|TRBJ1-1
ASSPIAEMNTEAF
>many|TRBV3-1|TRBJ1-2
ASSTYQSDSSYYGYT
>.|TRBV7-2|TRBJ2-7
ANREVADSSYEQY
>.|TRBV29-1|TRBJ1-2
SANKGDQDGYT
>many|TRBV20-1|TRBJ1-4
SAAESEGYEKLF
>.|TRBV2|TRBJ1-3
ASSEYPGDTIY
>many|TRBV29-1|TRBJ1-3
SVSEGSSGNTIY
>many|TRBV28|TRBJ1-1
ATISAPRNTEAF
>many|TRBV7-6|TRBJ1-3
ASSPQVLSGNTIY